The entry below describes one TCR beta chain. Its antigen remains unknown. Uncontrolled infection, other autoimmune disease, pregnancy or lactation excluded patients. Predating any ophthalmopathy symptoms, the blood sample was taken at first hyperthyroidism diagnosis. Using RNA transcripts as the source, TCR beta CDR3 regions were amplified. Initially, a first-round RT-PCR of the TCR CDR3 employed the HTBI primer set. From the multiplex PCR reads, TCRdb called clonotypes with MiXCR, one entry per CDR3 protein. The sample yields about 130,000 distinct CDR3 sequences, roughly 23% seen once. The data belong to a study of T cells in Graves' hyperthyroidism and ophthalmopathy. Whole-study results and caveats: Most clonotypes expanded in thyroid above 0.001 were likewise present in blood.

This clonotype originated in a woman aged 50 to 65 with Graves' hyperthyroidism that later progressed to Graves' ophthalmopathy. The sample was blood.

This CDR3 is CASRIGQSNQPQHF. CDR3 bases: TGTGCCAGCAGGATAGGGCAGTCCAATCAGCCCCAGCATTTT. This chain connects TRBV12-3 or TRBV12-4 to TRBJ1-5, with D unclear. V lost 6 bases to trimming and J lost 3 bases, with 12 bases between them. This CDR3 has 14 residues.